The rows below give T cell receptor beta chains drawn from one sample of a study of beta chain features in type 1 diabetes. Measured with immunoSEQ multiplex PCR; TCRdb has only the in-frame clones, and not every one. This table has roughly 300,000 clones, around 8.5% appearing once. Sequencing input: central memory CD4+ T cells from blood. The source of these receptors is a man aged 25-45 years with type 1 diabetes. The CDR3 runs from the conserved cysteine through the conserved F or W. The order of the fields is CDR3 DNA, CDR3 protein, clone size, J gene, V gene, D gene. D genes are given only for firm matches. Clone sizes are given selectively: once, few, many, or a class where the clone is expanded.

CDR3 DNA: TGTGCCAGCAGCTTAGCCATTGACAAGTTCATGAACACTGAAGCTTTCTTT; CDR3 protein: CASSLAIDKFMNTEAFF; clone size: NA; J gene: TRBJ1-1; V gene: TRBV7-2; D gene: NA
CDR3 DNA: TGCGCCAGCAGCCAAACCGTCGGGAATGAGCAGTTCTTC; CDR3 protein: CASSQTVGNEQFF; clone size: NA; J gene: TRBJ2-1; V gene: TRBV4-3; D gene: NA
CDR3 DNA: TGTGCCTGGAGTGGACAGGGGATCCGCACAGATACGCAGTATTTT; CDR3 protein: CAWSGQGIRTDTQYF; clone size: few; J gene: TRBJ2-3; V gene: TRBV30; D gene: TRBD1
CDR3 DNA: TGTGCCAGCTCACCACAGGGAGCTCAGAACACTGAAGCTTTCTTT; CDR3 protein: CASSPQGAQNTEAFF; clone size: many; J gene: TRBJ1-1; V gene: TRBV18; D gene: NA
CDR3 DNA: TGTGCCACCAGTGAGGGTCCAGAGACCCAGTACTTC; CDR3 protein: CATSEGPETQYF; clone size: many; J gene: TRBJ2-5; V gene: TRBV15; D gene: NA
CDR3 DNA: TGCAGCGTTGAAGCTAACAGGGACGAGCAGTACTTC; CDR3 protein: CSVEANRDEQYF; clone size: NA; J gene: TRBJ2-7; V gene: TRBV29-1; D gene: NA
CDR3 DNA: TGCGCCAGCAGCTTGGACTCGGGGGCGGACTATGGCTACACCTTC; CDR3 protein: CASSLDSGADYGYTF; clone size: many; J gene: TRBJ1-2; V gene: TRBV5-1; D gene: NA
CDR3 DNA: TGTGCCAGCAGCTTTACGGGGGACGAGCAGTACTTC; CDR3 protein: CASSFTGDEQYF; clone size: few; J gene: TRBJ2-7; V gene: TRBV7-9; D gene: NA
CDR3 DNA: TGTGCCAGCAGTTTACACCTCCCCTGGGCAGTAAGCTCCTATAATTCACCCCTCCACTTT; CDR3 protein: CASSLHLPWAVSSYNSPLHF; clone size: NA; J gene: TRBJ1-6; V gene: TRBV28; D gene: NA
CDR3 DNA: TGTGCCAGCAGCCCACTGGTCGGAGATACGCAGTATTTT; CDR3 protein: CASSPLVGDTQYF; clone size: NA; J gene: TRBJ2-3; V gene: TRBV7-2; D gene: NA
CDR3 DNA: TGTGCCAGCAGCTTAGAGACTAATAACGAGCAGTACTTC; CDR3 protein: CASSLETNNEQYF; clone size: NA; J gene: TRBJ2-7; V gene: TRBV7-9; D gene: NA
CDR3 DNA: TGTGCCTGGGATCCGGGACAGGGGGCCCACGAGCAGTACTTC; CDR3 protein: CAWDPGQGAHEQYF; clone size: NA; J gene: TRBJ2-7; V gene: TRBV30; D gene: TRBD1
CDR3 DNA: TGTGCCAGCAGTTCCAGGAGGGCAACTAATGAAAAACTGTTTTTT; CDR3 protein: CASSSRRATNEKLFF; clone size: NA; J gene: TRBJ1-4; V gene: TRBV6-5; D gene: NA
CDR3 DNA: TGTGCCAGCAGCGCCTCTCGCGCAGATACGCAGTATTTT; CDR3 protein: CASSASRADTQYF; clone size: few; J gene: TRBJ2-3; V gene: TRBV7-2; D gene: NA
CDR3 DNA: TGTGCCTCGTCAAAGGGGGATCGTTCACCCCTCCACTTT; CDR3 protein: CASSKGDRSPLHF; clone size: few; J gene: TRBJ1-6; V gene: TRBV30; D gene: NA
CDR3 DNA: TGTGCCAGCAGCGGTCGGGGTGGCCTGGAGACCCAGTACTTC; CDR3 protein: CASSGRGGLETQYF; clone size: NA; J gene: TRBJ2-5; V gene: TRBV7-2; D gene: NA
CDR3 DNA: TGCAGCGCATATCCGGGACAGAACACTGAAGCTTTCTTT; CDR3 protein: CSAYPGQNTEAFF; clone size: NA; J gene: TRBJ1-1; V gene: TRBV29-1; D gene: NA
CDR3 DNA: TGTGCCATCAGTGGGAATCAGGGGGCGCAGAGCACAGATACGCAGTATTTT; CDR3 protein: CAISGNQGAQSTDTQYF; clone size: many; J gene: TRBJ2-3; V gene: TRBV10-3; D gene: TRBD1
CDR3 DNA: TGCAGCGTTGATCCTAGCGACGTAAGCTCCTACAATGAGCAGTTCTTC; CDR3 protein: CSVDPSDVSSYNEQFF; clone size: few; J gene: TRBJ2-1; V gene: TRBV29-1; D gene: NA
CDR3 DNA: TGCGCCAGCAGTCGAACCGGGACAGGGGAGACCCAGTACTTC; CDR3 protein: CASSRTGTGETQYF; clone size: once; J gene: TRBJ2-5; V gene: TRBV10-1; D gene: TRBD1
CDR3 DNA: TGTGCCAGCAGCAGACAGGGCGGCGGGGAGCTGTTTTTT; CDR3 protein: CASSRQGGGELFF; clone size: few; J gene: TRBJ2-2; V gene: TRBV9; D gene: TRBD1
CDR3 DNA: TGTGCCAGCAGTCCTTCGTTCGGGGGCTGGAGGCTGTTTTTT; CDR3 protein: CASSPSFGGWRLFF; clone size: many; J gene: TRBJ2-2; V gene: TRBV28; D gene: NA
CDR3 DNA: TGTGCCAGCAGCTTAGTCTCGTGGGGGGGATACAATGAGCAGTTCTTC; CDR3 protein: CASSLVSWGGYNEQFF; clone size: few; J gene: TRBJ2-1; V gene: TRBV7-6; D gene: TRBD2
CDR3 DNA: TGTGCCAGCAGTTTAGAGGGGCTGGTTAATTCACCCCTCCACTTT; CDR3 protein: CASSLEGLVNSPLHF; clone size: NA; J gene: TRBJ1-6; V gene: TRBV27; D gene: NA
CDR3 DNA: TGTGCCAGCAGCTTGGGCGGTGATAGGAATCAGCCCCAGCATTTT; CDR3 protein: CASSLGGDRNQPQHF; clone size: NA; J gene: TRBJ1-5; V gene: TRBV5-4; D gene: NA
CDR3 DNA: TGCGCCAGCAGCTTCGGACAGCACACAGATACGCAGTATTTT; CDR3 protein: CASSFGQHTDTQYF; clone size: NA; J gene: TRBJ2-3; V gene: TRBV5-1; D gene: NA
CDR3 DNA: TGTGCCAGCAGCCCCCCGGGACACGGGGCCAACGTCCTGACTTTC; CDR3 protein: CASSPPGHGANVLTF; clone size: many; J gene: TRBJ2-6; V gene: TRBV7-2; D gene: NA
CDR3 DNA: TGTGCCAGCAGCTTAGATGTAGACGTCATTGGCTACACCTTC; CDR3 protein: CASSLDVDVIGYTF; clone size: NA; J gene: TRBJ1-2; V gene: TRBV7-9; D gene: NA
CDR3 DNA: TGTGCCAGCAGTTCCTCCGGTCTAGCGGGGGCTAGGCTGAATACATCTGAGCAGTTCTTC; CDR3 protein: CASSSSGLAGARLNTSEQFF; clone size: NA; J gene: TRBJ2-1; V gene: TRBV27; D gene: TRBD2
CDR3 DNA: TGTGCCTGGACCAGACAGGGGAGTCTCACAGATACGCAGTATTTT; CDR3 protein: CAWTRQGSLTDTQYF; clone size: few; J gene: TRBJ2-3; V gene: TRBV30; D gene: TRBD1
CDR3 DNA: TGTGCCAGCAGAGGCCTAGGGGCAGGTAACTACGAGCAGTACTTC; CDR3 protein: CASRGLGAGNYEQYF; clone size: many; J gene: TRBJ2-7; V gene: TRBV28; D gene: NA
CDR3 DNA: TGTGCCAGCAGCATGGTAGATCGGCCTATCCTACTAAGCGGCTACACCTTC; CDR3 protein: CASSMVDRPILLSGYTF; clone size: few; J gene: TRBJ1-2; V gene: TRBV21-1; D gene: NA
CDR3 DNA: TGTGCCAGCAACACGCCTCGGGGGGCCGGCACAGATACGCAGTATTTT; CDR3 protein: CASNTPRGAGTDTQYF; clone size: few; J gene: TRBJ2-3; V gene: TRBV27; D gene: NA
CDR3 DNA: TGTGCCAGCAGCCTGGCGGGGGATGGCTACACCTTC; CDR3 protein: CASSLAGDGYTF; clone size: few; J gene: TRBJ1-2; V gene: TRBV27; D gene: NA
CDR3 DNA: TGTGCCAGCAGTTTACTGGGGAAGGGACATAATGAGCAGTTCTTC; CDR3 protein: CASSLLGKGHNEQFF; clone size: NA; J gene: TRBJ2-1; V gene: TRBV27; D gene: NA
CDR3 DNA: TGTGCCGCAAGGGACACCGGGGAGCTGTTTTTT; CDR3 protein: CAARDTGELFF; clone size: many; J gene: TRBJ2-2; V gene: TRBV6-5; D gene: NA
CDR3 DNA: TGTGCCAGCAGCCTGGGACAGGGAGAGACCCAGTACTTC; CDR3 protein: CASSLGQGETQYF; clone size: few; J gene: TRBJ2-5; V gene: TRBV7-6; D gene: TRBD1
CDR3 DNA: TGTGCCACCATCCTAGGACGGGGAAGGACAGATACGCAGTATTTT; CDR3 protein: CATILGRGRTDTQYF; clone size: NA; J gene: TRBJ2-3; V gene: TRBV19; D gene: NA
CDR3 DNA: TGTGCCAGCAGTTTAGGCACAGAGCCTGGACAGTTCTTC; CDR3 protein: CASSLGTEPGQFF; clone size: few; J gene: TRBJ2-1; V gene: TRBV7-2; D gene: NA
CDR3 DNA: TGTGCCAGCAGCGTAGCAGGGAACACTGAAGCTTTCTTT; CDR3 protein: CASSVAGNTEAFF; clone size: NA; J gene: TRBJ1-1; V gene: TRBV9; D gene: NA
CDR3 DNA: TGTGCCAGCAGCCTCTTAGGGAACACCATATATTTT; CDR3 protein: CASSLLGNTIYF; clone size: few; J gene: TRBJ1-3; V gene: TRBV7-2; D gene: NA
CDR3 DNA: TGCGCCAGCAGCTACGGGGAGGGTCAGCCCCAGCATTTT; CDR3 protein: CASSYGEGQPQHF; clone size: NA; J gene: TRBJ1-5; V gene: TRBV5-1; D gene: NA
CDR3 DNA: TGTGCCAGCAGCTCACGGGACAGGGGCAATGAGCAGTTCTTC; CDR3 protein: CASSSRDRGNEQFF; clone size: NA; J gene: TRBJ2-1; V gene: TRBV7-2; D gene: TRBD1
CDR3 DNA: TGTGCCTGGAGTCCAGGGGATGGACTCACCCCCCACTTT; CDR3 protein: CAWSPGDGLTPHF; clone size: few; J gene: TRBJ1-6; V gene: TRBV30; D gene: NA
CDR3 DNA: TGTGCCACCAGGGGACTAGTAAGGGGCACAGATACGCAGTATTTT; CDR3 protein: CATRGLVRGTDTQYF; clone size: NA; J gene: TRBJ2-3; V gene: TRBV25-1; D gene: TRBD2
CDR3 DNA: TGTGCCAGTAGCGCTCAGACAGCCTTCACTGAAGCTTTCTTT; CDR3 protein: CASSAQTAFTEAFF; clone size: many; J gene: TRBJ1-1; V gene: TRBV19; D gene: NA
CDR3 DNA: TGTGCCAGTAACCGCGAGCTGGGGGATACGCAGTATTTT; CDR3 protein: CASNRELGDTQYF; clone size: NA; J gene: TRBJ2-3; V gene: TRBV19; D gene: NA
CDR3 DNA: TGCGCCAGCAGCTTACTAGGGGGCGCGGAAGAGACCCAGTACTTC; CDR3 protein: CASSLLGGAEETQYF; clone size: few; J gene: TRBJ2-5; V gene: TRBV5-1; D gene: TRBD1
CDR3 DNA: TGTGCCAGCAGCCTAAATACGTGGACTAGCGGGACATATTTAGCCAAAAACATTCAGTACTTC; CDR3 protein: CASSLNTWTSGTYLAKNIQYF; clone size: NA; J gene: TRBJ2-4; V gene: TRBV13; D gene: TRBD2
CDR3 DNA: TGTGCCAGCAGCGAAAACCGGGACAGGCTGCACGAGCAGTACTTC; CDR3 protein: CASSENRDRLHEQYF; clone size: few; J gene: TRBJ2-7; V gene: TRBV7-2; D gene: TRBD1
CDR3 DNA: TGCGCCAGCAGCTTGGCGGGGGGCATTGAGACCCAGTACTTC; CDR3 protein: CASSLAGGIETQYF; clone size: few; J gene: TRBJ2-5; V gene: TRBV5-1; D gene: NA
CDR3 DNA: TGTGCCAGCAGCTGGAGGGACAGGGCTAGTGGCTACACCTTC; CDR3 protein: CASSWRDRASGYTF; clone size: few; J gene: TRBJ1-2; V gene: TRBV5-6; D gene: TRBD1
CDR3 DNA: TGTGCCAGCAGCTACCCACAGGGGGCGCCTGGCTACACCTTC; CDR3 protein: CASSYPQGAPGYTF; clone size: NA; J gene: TRBJ1-2; V gene: TRBV7-2; D gene: TRBD1
CDR3 DNA: TGTGCCAGCAGACCTTCGAGGTTCTCTGGAAACACCATATATTTT; CDR3 protein: CASRPSRFSGNTIYF; clone size: many; J gene: TRBJ1-3; V gene: TRBV7-8; D gene: NA
CDR3 DNA: TGTGCTAGCAGCTTAGAAGTGTGGAGGGAGCAGTTCTTC; CDR3 protein: CASSLEVWREQFF; clone size: NA; J gene: TRBJ2-1; V gene: TRBV7-7; D gene: NA